The clone carrying this T cell receptor beta chain came up a few times. This sample stems from a study of OX40 agonist ivuxolimab in advanced cancers. Measured with immunoSEQ multiplex PCR; TCRdb has only the in-frame clones, and not every one. This repertoire shows 60,000 to 75,000 clones, 91% found once; its top ten account for 4% to 5%. Losses at the gene ends were 4 bases for V and 4 bases for J; bases not matched to a gene: 8. This CDR3 region has 15 residues. Germline CDR1 and CDR2: MNHNS and SASEGT. The chain has TRBV6-1 and TRBJ2-3; 7 nucleotides align to TRBD2. This receptor was identified in an adult with an advanced solid tumor such as melanoma, head and neck, liver or kidney cancer. The sample consisted of CD4+ or CD8+ T cells sorted from blood, taken in a trial of the OX40 agonist ivuxolimab. The CDR3 sequence is CASSVPRLAADTQYF. The DNA of the CDR3 is TGTGCCAGCAGTGTTCCCCGGCTAGCGGCAGATACGCAGTATTTT.